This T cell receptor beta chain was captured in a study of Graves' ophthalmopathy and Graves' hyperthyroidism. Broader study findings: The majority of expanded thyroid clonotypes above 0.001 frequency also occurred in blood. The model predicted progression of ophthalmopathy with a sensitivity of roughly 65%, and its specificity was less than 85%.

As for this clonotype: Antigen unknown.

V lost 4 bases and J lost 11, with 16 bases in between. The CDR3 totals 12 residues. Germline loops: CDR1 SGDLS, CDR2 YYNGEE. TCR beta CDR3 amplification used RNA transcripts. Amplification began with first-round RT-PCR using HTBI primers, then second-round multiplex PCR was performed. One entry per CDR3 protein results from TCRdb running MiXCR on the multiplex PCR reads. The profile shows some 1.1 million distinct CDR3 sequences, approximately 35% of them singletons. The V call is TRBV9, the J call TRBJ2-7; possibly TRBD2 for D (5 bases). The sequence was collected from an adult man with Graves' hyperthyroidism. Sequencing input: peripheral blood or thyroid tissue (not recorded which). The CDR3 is CASSLIEGAKYF. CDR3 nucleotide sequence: TGTGCCAGCAGCTTGATTGAGGGAGCCAAGTACTTC. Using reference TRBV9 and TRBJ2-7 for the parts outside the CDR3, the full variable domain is DSGVTQTPKHLITATGQRVTLRCSPRSGDLSVYWYQQSLDQGLQFLIQYYNGEERAKGNILERFSAQQFPDLHSELNLSSLELGDSALYFCASSLIEGAKYFGPGTRLTVT.